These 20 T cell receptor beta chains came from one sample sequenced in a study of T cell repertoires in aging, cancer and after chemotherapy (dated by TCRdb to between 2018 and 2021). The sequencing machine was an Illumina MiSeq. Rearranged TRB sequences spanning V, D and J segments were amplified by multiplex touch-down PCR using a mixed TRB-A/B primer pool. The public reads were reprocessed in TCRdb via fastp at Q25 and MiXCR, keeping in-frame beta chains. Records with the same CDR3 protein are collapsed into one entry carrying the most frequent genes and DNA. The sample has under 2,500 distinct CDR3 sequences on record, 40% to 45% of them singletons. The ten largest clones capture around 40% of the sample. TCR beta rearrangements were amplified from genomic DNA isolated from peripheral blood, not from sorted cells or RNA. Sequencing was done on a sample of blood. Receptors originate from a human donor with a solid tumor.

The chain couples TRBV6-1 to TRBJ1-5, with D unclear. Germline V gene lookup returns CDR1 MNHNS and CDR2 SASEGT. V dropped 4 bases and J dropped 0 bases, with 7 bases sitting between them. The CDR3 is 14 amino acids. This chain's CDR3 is CASSATDSNQPQHF. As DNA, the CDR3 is TGTGCCAGCAGTGCTACAGATAGCAATCAGCCCCAGCATTTT.

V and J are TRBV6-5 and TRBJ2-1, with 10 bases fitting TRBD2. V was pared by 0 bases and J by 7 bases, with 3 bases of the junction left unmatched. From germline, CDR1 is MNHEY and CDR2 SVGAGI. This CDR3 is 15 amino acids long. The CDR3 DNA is TGTGCCAGCAGTTACTCACTAGCGGGATATAATGAGCAGTTCTTC. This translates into CASSYSLAGYNEQFF.

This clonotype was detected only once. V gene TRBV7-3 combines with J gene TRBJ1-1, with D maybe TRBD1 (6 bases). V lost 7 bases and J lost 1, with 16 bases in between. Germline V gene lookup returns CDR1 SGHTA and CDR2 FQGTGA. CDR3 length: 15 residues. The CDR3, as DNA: TGTGCCAGCACCCCATCCGGGACAACGAACACTGAAGCTTTCTTT. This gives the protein CASTPSGTTNTEAFF. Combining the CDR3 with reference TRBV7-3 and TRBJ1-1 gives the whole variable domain GAGVSQTPSNKVTEKGKYVELRCDPISGHTALYWYRQSLGQGPEFLIYFQGTGAADDSGLPNDRFFAVRPEGSVSTLKIQRTERGDSAVYLCASTPSGTTNTEAFFGQGTRLTVV.

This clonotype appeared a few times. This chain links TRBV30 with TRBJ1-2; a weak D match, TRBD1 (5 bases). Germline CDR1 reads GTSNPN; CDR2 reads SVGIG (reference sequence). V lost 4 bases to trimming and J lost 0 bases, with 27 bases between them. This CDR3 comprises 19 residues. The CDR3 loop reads CAWIPGLGPQRPPNYGYTF. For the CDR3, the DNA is TGTGCCTGGATCCCGGGACTAGGACCACAGAGACCCCCTAACTATGGCTACACCTTC.

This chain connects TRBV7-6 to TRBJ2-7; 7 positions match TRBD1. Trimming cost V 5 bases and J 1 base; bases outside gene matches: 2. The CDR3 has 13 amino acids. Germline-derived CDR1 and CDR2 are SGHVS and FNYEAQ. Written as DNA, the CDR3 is TGTGCCAGCAGCCTGGACAGGTCCTACGAGCAGTACTTC. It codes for CASSLDRSYEQYF. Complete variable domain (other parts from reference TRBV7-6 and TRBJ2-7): GAGVSQSPRYKVTKRGQDVALRCDPISGHVSLYWYRQALGQGPEFLTYFNYEAQQDKSGLPNDRFSAERPEGSISTLTIQRTEQRDSAMYRCASSLDRSYEQYFGPGTRLTVT.

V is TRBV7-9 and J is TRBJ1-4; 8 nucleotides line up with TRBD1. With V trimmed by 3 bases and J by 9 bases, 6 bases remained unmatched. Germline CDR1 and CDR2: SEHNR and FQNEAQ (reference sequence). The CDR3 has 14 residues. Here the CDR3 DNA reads TGTGCCAGCAGCTTGGGACAGGAGAACCAAAAACTGTTTTTT. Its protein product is CASSLGQENQKLFF. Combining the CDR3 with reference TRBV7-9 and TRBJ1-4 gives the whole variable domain DTGVSQNPRHKITKRGQNVTFRCDPISEHNRLYWYRQTLGQGPEFLTYFQNEAQLEKSRLLSDRFSAERPKGSFSTLEIQRTEQGDSAMYLCASSLGQENQKLFFGSGTQLSVL.

The CDR3 reads CASSSDRVSYEQYF. DNA for the CDR3: TGTGCCAGTAGTAGCGACAGGGTTTCTTACGAGCAGTACTTC. The chain couples TRBV19 to TRBJ2-7; 7 bases match TRBD1. CDR1 LNHDA and CDR2 SQIVND come from the germline V gene (reference sequence). This CDR3 comprises 14 residues. The ends lost 4 bases at V and 4 bases at J; junction bases unmatched: 7.

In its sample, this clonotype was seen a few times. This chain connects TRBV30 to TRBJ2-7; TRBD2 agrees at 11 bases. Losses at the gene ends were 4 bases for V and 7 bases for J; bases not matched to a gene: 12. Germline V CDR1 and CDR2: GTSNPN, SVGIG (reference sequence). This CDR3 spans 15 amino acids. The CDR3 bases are TGTGCCTGGAACGGGGCTAGCGGGAGGTTAGGAGAGCAGTACTTC. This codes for CAWNGASGRLGEQYF.

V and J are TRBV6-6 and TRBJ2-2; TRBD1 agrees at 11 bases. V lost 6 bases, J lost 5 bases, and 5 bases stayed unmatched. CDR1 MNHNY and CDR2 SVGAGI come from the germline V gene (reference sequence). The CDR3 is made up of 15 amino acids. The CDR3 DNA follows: TGTGCCAGCAGAGGGGACAGGGGGGAGACCGGGGAGCTGTTTTTT. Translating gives CASRGDRGETGELFF.

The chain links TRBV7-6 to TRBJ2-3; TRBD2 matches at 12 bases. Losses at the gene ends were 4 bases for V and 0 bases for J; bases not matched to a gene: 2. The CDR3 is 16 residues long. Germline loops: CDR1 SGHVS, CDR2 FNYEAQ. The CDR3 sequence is CASSSGTSGSTDTQYF. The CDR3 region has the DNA TGTGCCAGCAGCTCCGGGACTAGCGGGAGCACAGATACGCAGTATTTT.

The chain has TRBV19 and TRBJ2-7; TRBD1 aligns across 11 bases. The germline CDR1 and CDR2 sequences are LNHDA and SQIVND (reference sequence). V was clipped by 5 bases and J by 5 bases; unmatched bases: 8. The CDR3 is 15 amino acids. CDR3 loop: CASSPTGTGGHEQYF. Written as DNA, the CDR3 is TGTGCCAGTAGTCCTACCGGGACAGGGGGTCACGAGCAGTACTTC.

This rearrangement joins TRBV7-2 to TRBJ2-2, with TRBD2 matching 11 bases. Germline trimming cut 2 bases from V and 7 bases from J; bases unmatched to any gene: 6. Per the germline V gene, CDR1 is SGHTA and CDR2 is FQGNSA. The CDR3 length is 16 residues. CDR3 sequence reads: CASSLIAGGPGGELFF. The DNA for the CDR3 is TGTGCCAGCAGCTTAATAGCGGGGGGGCCTGGCGGGGAGCTGTTTTTT.

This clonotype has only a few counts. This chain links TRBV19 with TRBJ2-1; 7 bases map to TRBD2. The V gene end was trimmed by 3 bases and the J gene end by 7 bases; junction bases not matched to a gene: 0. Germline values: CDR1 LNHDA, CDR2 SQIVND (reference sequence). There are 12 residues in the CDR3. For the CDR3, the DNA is TGTGCCAGTAGTATCGGGGGGAATGAGCAGTTCTTC. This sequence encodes CASSIGGNEQFF.

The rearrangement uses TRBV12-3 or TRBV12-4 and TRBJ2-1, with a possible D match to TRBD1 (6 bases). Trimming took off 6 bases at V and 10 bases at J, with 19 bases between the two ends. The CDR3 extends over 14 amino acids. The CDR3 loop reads CASRLSRTAGEQFF. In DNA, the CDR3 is TGTGCCAGCAGATTGTCGAGGACAGCTGGCGAGCAGTTCTTC.

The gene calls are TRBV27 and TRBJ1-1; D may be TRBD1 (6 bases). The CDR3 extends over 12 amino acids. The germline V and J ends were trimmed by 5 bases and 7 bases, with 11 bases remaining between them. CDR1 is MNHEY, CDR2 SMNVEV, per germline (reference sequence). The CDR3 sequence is CASSTGQSEAFF. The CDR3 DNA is TGTGCCAGCAGTACCGGACAGAGTGAAGCTTTCTTT.

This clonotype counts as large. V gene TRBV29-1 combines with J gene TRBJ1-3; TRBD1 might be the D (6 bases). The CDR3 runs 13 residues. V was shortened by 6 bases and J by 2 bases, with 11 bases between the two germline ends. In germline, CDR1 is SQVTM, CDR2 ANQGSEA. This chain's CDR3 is CSVAQGTGNTIYF. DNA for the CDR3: TGCAGCGTAGCACAGGGAACTGGAAACACCATATATTTT.

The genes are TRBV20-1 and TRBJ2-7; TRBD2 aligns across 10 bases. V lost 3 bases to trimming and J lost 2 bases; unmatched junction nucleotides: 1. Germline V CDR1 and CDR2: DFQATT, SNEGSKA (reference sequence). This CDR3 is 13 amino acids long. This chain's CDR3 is CSASSGRPYEQYF. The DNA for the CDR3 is TGCAGTGCTAGTAGCGGGAGGCCCTACGAGCAGTACTTC.

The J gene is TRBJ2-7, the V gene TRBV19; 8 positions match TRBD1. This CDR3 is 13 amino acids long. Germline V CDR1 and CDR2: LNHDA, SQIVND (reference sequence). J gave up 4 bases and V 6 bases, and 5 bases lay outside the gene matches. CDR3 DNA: TGTGCCAGTAGCGACGGACAGGGTTACGAGCAGTACTTC. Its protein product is CASSDGQGYEQYF.

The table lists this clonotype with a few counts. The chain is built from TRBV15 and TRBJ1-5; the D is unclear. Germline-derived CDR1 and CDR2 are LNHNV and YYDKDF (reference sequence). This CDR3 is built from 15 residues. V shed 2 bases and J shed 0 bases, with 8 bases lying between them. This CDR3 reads CATSRSTNSNQPQHF. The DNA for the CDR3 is TGTGCCACCAGCAGAAGTACGAATAGCAATCAGCCCCAGCATTTT.

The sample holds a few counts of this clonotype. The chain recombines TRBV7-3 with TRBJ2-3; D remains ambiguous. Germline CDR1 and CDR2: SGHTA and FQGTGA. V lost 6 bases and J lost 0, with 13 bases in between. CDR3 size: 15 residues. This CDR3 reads CASSSGSISTDTQYF. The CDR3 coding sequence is TGTGCCAGCAGTTCCGGGTCGATAAGCACAGATACGCAGTATTTT.